The clone carrying this T cell receptor beta chain was detected ten times or more. These data originate in a study of T cells in Graves' hyperthyroidism and ophthalmopathy. There were TCR beta CDR3 regions amplified from RNA transcripts. HTBI primers drove first-round RT-PCR of the TCR CDR3. TCRdb re-called the multiplex PCR reads with MiXCR, one entry per CDR3 protein. The sample holds about 260,000 distinct CDR3 sequences, 16% seen once. The CDR3 is 13 amino acids. V was cut by 6 bases and J by 5 bases, with 13 bases left in between. Germline values: CDR1 MNHNS, CDR2 SASEGT. The sequenced sample was blood. The genes are TRBV6-1 and TRBJ1-1; no firm D call. This TCR came from a woman under 30 with Graves' ophthalmopathy. The CDR3 sequence is CASRRTGRTEAFF. As DNA, the CDR3 is TGTGCCAGCAGGCGGACCGGGAGAACTGAAGCTTTCTTT.